What follows is one T cell receptor (beta chain) and its context. These data originate in a study of CD8 T cells in Susac syndrome. Random-hexamer reverse transcription was applied to about 0.45 to 1 ug RNA. Each CDR3 protein is one row after TCRdb ran MiXCR on the immunoSEQ multiplex PCR reads. The profile shows about 89,000 distinct CDR3 sequences, 90% to 95% of them singletons. The CDR3 runs to 16 residues. J gave up 4 bases and V 8 bases, and 14 bases lay outside the gene matches. CDR1 is MNHEY, CDR2 SMNVEV, per germline (reference sequence). Sequenced sample: CD8+ T cells from PBMCs. The genes are TRBV27 and TRBJ2-5; 9 nucleotides align to TRBD1. This receptor was identified in a human donor in good health. The CDR3 sequence is CASGGTGGWGRETQYF. CDR3 bases: TGTGCCAGCGGTGGAACAGGGGGCTGGGGGCGAGAGACCCAGTACTTC.